The 27 T cell receptor beta chains below all came from one sample that was sequenced in a study of CD8 T cells in ankylosing spondylitis (dated by TCRdb to the late 2010s). Results the study describes overall, beyond this receptor: A TCR beta motif of eight highly homologous amino acid variants appeared characteristic of blood from ankylosing spondylitis patients.

Library prep was done by 5' RACE. The run used an Illumina HiSeq 2500. TCRdb reprocessed the public reads (quality trimming at Q25 with fastp, clone calling with MiXCR) and kept in-frame beta chains. Duplicate CDR3 protein sequences are folded into a single record with the most common DNA and genes. The table for this sample lists around 440,000 distinct CDR3 sequences; roughly a sixth of them were counted only once. The top ten clones comprise over 1% of the sample. No antigens are known for them. Sequenced material: blood, either unsorted or a sorted T cell fraction (not recorded which). These receptors were obtained from a male donor with ankylosing spondylitis.

The gene calls are TRBV7-2 and TRBJ2-7; 10 bases fit TRBD2. The V gene end was trimmed by 5 bases and the J gene end by 4 bases; junction bases not matched to a gene: 14. CDR3 length: 17 amino acids. Per the germline V gene, CDR1 is SGHTA and CDR2 is FQGNSA. CDR3 in DNA: TGTGCCAGCAGCCCAAGCTCTTCTAGCGGGAGCAAGTACGAGCAGTACTTC. As protein: CASSPSSSSGSKYEQYF.

This clonotype has a handful of counts. The chain is built from TRBV10-3 and TRBJ2-7; no firm D call. CDR3 length: 14 residues. Germline loops: CDR1 ENHRY, CDR2 SYGVKD. V dropped 0 bases and J dropped 1 base, with 7 bases sitting between them. The CDR3 DNA is TGTGCCATCAGTGAGTCGACGGGTTCCTACGAGCAGTACTTC. Residues: CAISESTGSYEQYF.

This sequence joins TRBV19 and TRBJ2-2; weak D call: TRBD1 (5 bases). Germline V gene sequence: CDR1 LNHDA, CDR2 SQIVND (reference sequence). V was cut by 9 bases and J by 6 bases, with 11 bases left in between. The CDR3 is 12 residues long. CDR3 sequence reads: CASNLQAGELFF. CDR3 DNA sequence: TGTGCCAGCAACCTACAGGCCGGGGAGCTGTTTTTT.

In this sample, this clonotype turned up many times. This sequence joins TRBV20-1 and TRBJ2-5; TRBD2 agrees at 7 bases. The junction had 10 bases not matched to a gene; V was cut back by 3 bases and J by 0 bases. The CDR3 consists of 16 residues. Per the germline V gene, CDR1 is DFQATT and CDR2 is SNEGSKA (reference sequence). The CDR3 bases are TGCAGTGCTAGTCCTTTGGTGGGAGGGTACCAAGAGACCCAGTACTTC. As protein: CSASPLVGGYQETQYF.

This clonotype was found a few times. CDR3 nucleotides: TGTGCCAGCAGCCCCACCTCAAATGGAAACACCATATATTTT. Translating gives CASSPTSNGNTIYF. V usage is TRBV9 and J usage is TRBJ1-3; D is unclear. Looked up from germline, CDR1 is SGDLS and CDR2 is YYNGEE. The CDR3 covers 14 residues. Trimming left V 4 bases short and J 3 bases short, with 11 bases between. The whole variable domain, filled in from reference TRBV9 and TRBJ1-3, reads DSGVTQTPKHLITATGQRVTLRCSPRSGDLSVYWYQQSLDQGLQFLIQYYNGEERAKGNILERFSAQQFPDLHSELNLSSLELGDSALYFCASSPTSNGNTIYFGEGSWLTVV.

The V and J genes are TRBV28 and TRBJ2-5, with 8 bases fitting TRBD1. Per germline, CDR1 MDHEN and CDR2 SYDVKM. The CDR3 length is 14 residues. Trimming cost V 3 bases and J 6 bases; bases outside gene matches: 6. CDR3 amino acids: CASSFSRGQQTQYF. In DNA form, the CDR3 reads TGTGCCAGCAGTTTTAGCAGGGGGCAACAGACCCAGTACTTC.

The rearrangement links TRBV12-3 or TRBV12-4 to TRBJ2-2; the D is unclear. The CDR3 runs to 16 residues. V gave up 6 bases and J gave up 11 bases, with 25 bases separating them. CDR3 sequence (DNA): TGTGCCAGCAGCCGGAGTGGGGTGGCAACGAAGGCAGAGCTGTTTTTT. Its protein product is CASSRSGVATKAELFF.

The chain employs TRBV21-1 and TRBJ1-1; the D call of TRBD1 is as the table states it, not checked on the DNA. TRBV21-1 is a documented pseudogene. The CDR3 has 17 amino acids. CDR3 sequence reads: CASSKVGPGDTNTEAFF. The CDR3, as DNA: TGTGCCAGCAGCAAAGTCGGGCCAGGGGACACGAACACTGAAGCTTTCTTT.

This clonotype occurred a few times. The chain employs TRBV20-1 and TRBJ2-1; 8 bases map to TRBD1. V dropped 6 bases and J dropped 3; count of bases not matched to a gene: 7. CDR1 and CDR2 from the germline V gene are DFQATT and SNEGSKA (reference sequence). The CDR3 loop spans 14 amino acids. The CDR3 spells CSALKDRGYNEQFF. In nucleotides, the CDR3 is TGCAGTGCCCTCAAAGACAGGGGCTACAATGAGCAGTTCTTC.

This clonotype was counted a few times. The chain couples TRBV10-3 to TRBJ2-6; no firm D call. The CDR3 totals 18 residues. V was trimmed by 0 bases and J by 3 bases, leaving 15 bases between them. Per the germline V gene, CDR1 is ENHRY and CDR2 is SYGVKD. CDR3 loop: CAISESYGSSFGANVLTF. The CDR3 DNA follows: TGTGCCATCAGTGAGTCTTATGGGTCCTCTTTTGGGGCCAACGTCCTGACTTTC.

In this sample, this clonotype turned up a few times. The chain has TRBV12-3 or TRBV12-4 and TRBJ2-5, with TRBD1 identical over 11 bases. J lost 5 bases, V lost 11 bases, and 10 bases had no gene match. This CDR3 is 14 amino acids long. For the CDR3, the DNA is TGTGCCTCTGGTGGGACAGGGGGTTTCGAGACCCAGTACTTC. This gives the protein CASGGTGGFETQYF.

The gene calls are TRBV7-2 and TRBJ2-2; D tentatively fits TRBD1 or TRBD2 (5 bases each). The V gene lost 6 bases and the J gene lost 4 bases, with 12 bases spanning the gap. This CDR3 contains 14 residues. From germline, CDR1 is SGHTA and CDR2 FQGNSA. The CDR3 loop is CASRPPGATGELFF. For the CDR3, the DNA is TGTGCCAGCAGACCTCCCGGGGCCACCGGGGAGCTGTTTTTT.

The rearrangement uses TRBV4-3 and TRBJ2-7, with D tentatively TRBD1 (6 bases). Trimming shortened V by 0 bases and J by 2 bases, and 14 bases separated the two germline ends. Per germline, CDR1 LGHNA and CDR2 YSLEER. The CDR3 is 16 residues long. The CDR3 region has the DNA TGCGCCAGCAGCCAAGATTTGCCAGGGACACCCTACGAGCAGTACTTC. It translates to CASSQDLPGTPYEQYF.

This clonotype was found once. At one end the junction does not follow the germline gene, possibly because of a read error. V usage is TRBV20-1 and J usage is TRBJ2-1, with 11 bases matching TRBD2. The V gene's germline CDR1 is DFQATT and CDR2 SNEGSKA (reference sequence). This CDR3 has 16 residues. CDR3 region: CRASSGRASSYNEQFF. For the CDR3, the DNA is TGCAGAGCTAGTAGCGGGAGGGCGAGCTCCTACAATGAGCAGTTCTTC.

This clonotype was counted only a few times. The chain couples TRBV15 to TRBJ2-2, with D possibly being TRBD1 or TRBD2 (5 bases each). The V end lost 5 bases, the J end lost 3 bases, and 13 bases lay between the germline ends. This CDR3 has 15 amino acids. Germline V lookup: CDR1 LNHNV, CDR2 YYDKDF (reference sequence). This chain's CDR3 is CATSRRDRDTGELFF. CDR3 sequence (DNA): TGTGCCACCAGCCGCCGGGACCGAGACACCGGGGAGCTGTTTTTT.

The J gene is TRBJ2-6, the V gene TRBV6-1; D gene ambiguous. Between the trimmed V and J ends, which lost 2 bases and 0 bases, there was a span of 11 bases. The CDR3 is 17 amino acids. Germline V gene sequence: CDR1 MNHNS, CDR2 SASEGT. CDR3 nucleotides: TGTGCCAGCAGTGAATACGTGCAGGACTCTGGGGCCAACGTCCTGACTTTC. Translation gives CASSEYVQDSGANVLTF.

This clonotype was seen a few times. The V gene is TRBV29-1, the J gene TRBJ1-3; D remains unclear. The CDR3 totals 14 residues. Germline V gives CDR1 SQVTM, CDR2 ANQGSEA. V was cut by 4 bases and J by 0 bases, with 10 bases left in between. This chain's CDR3 is CSVVRSGSGNTIYF. CDR3 DNA sequence: TGCAGCGTTGTACGGTCAGGCTCTGGAAACACCATATATTTT.

The CDR3 DNA sequence: TGTGCCAGCAGCCGGACAGGGAGGACCGGGGAGCTGTTTTTT. Amino acids: CASSRTGRTGELFF. V usage is TRBV7-3 and J usage is TRBJ2-2, with 8 positions matching TRBD1. In germline, CDR1 is SGHTA, CDR2 FQGTGA. V trimming: 5 bases; J trimming: 5 bases; junction bases outside the gene matches: 4. CDR3 length: 14 residues.

This clonotype has at least ten counts. V gene TRBV4-2 combines with J gene TRBJ1-5; a weak D match, TRBD1 (6 bases). With 0 bases removed from V and 4 bases from J, the gap between germline ends came to 10 bases. Germline V gene sequence: CDR1 LGHNA, CDR2 YNFKEQ. This CDR3 region has 15 residues. The CDR3: CASSQEGGGNQPQHF. The CDR3 nucleotides read TGTGCCAGCAGCCAAGAAGGGGGAGGGAATCAGCCCCAGCATTTT.

This clonotype was observed a handful of times. The chain uses TRBV5-1 and TRBJ2-1; 10 bases agree with TRBD1. The CDR3 spans 15 residues. Germline V gene lookup returns CDR1 SGHRS and CDR2 YFSETQ. The junction had 6 bases not matched to a gene; V was cut back by 0 bases and J by 9 bases. DNA for the CDR3: TGCGCCAGCAGCTTGGGGACGAGGACAGGGGGTGAGCAGTTCTTC. This translates into CASSLGTRTGGEQFF.

This chain joins TRBV3-1 and TRBJ2-7; D not resolved. Germline CDR1 LGHDT, CDR2 YNNKEL (reference sequence). The germline V and J ends were trimmed by 6 bases and 7 bases, with 13 bases remaining between them. This CDR3 has 12 residues. CDR3 protein: CASSQTEKEQYF. The CDR3 nucleotides read TGTGCCAGCAGTCAAACCGAAAAGGAGCAGTACTTC.

The CDR3 nucleotides read TGTGCCATCAGGCAGGACCACGAGCAGTACTTC. This gives the protein CAIRQDHEQYF. V usage is TRBV10-3 and J usage is TRBJ2-7, with no clear D. The CDR3 runs 11 residues. Trimming took off 6 bases at V and 5 bases at J, with 8 bases between the two ends. Germline V gene sequence: CDR1 ENHRY, CDR2 SYGVKD.

In its sample, this clonotype was seen a few times. The rearrangement joins TRBV11-2 to TRBJ2-3; 8 nucleotides align to TRBD2. The V segment lost 5 bases and the J segment 1 base; nucleotides outside the gene matches: 14. Germline V gene lookup returns CDR1 SGHAT and CDR2 FQNNGV. CDR3 length: 18 amino acids. CDR3 protein: CASSLSLAGYPGTDTQYF. The CDR3 coding sequence is TGTGCCAGCAGCCTCTCTTTAGCGGGATACCCGGGCACAGATACGCAGTATTTT.

This clonotype was found once. This chain uses TRBV2 with TRBJ1-6; 12 nucleotides agree with TRBD1. V lost 7 bases, J lost 8 bases, and 6 bases stayed unmatched. Per the germline V gene, CDR1 is SNHLY and CDR2 is FYNNEI. This CDR3 spans 15 amino acids. CDR3 protein: CASIGTGGLDSPLHF. DNA of the CDR3: TGTGCCAGCATCGGGACAGGGGGCTTGGATTCACCCCTCCACTTT.

This clonotype came up a few times. The chain recombines TRBV5-1 with TRBJ2-5; 12 bases are shared with TRBD1. Trimming took 4 bases from V and 5 from J; bases not matched to a gene: 6. This CDR3 region has 15 residues. Germline V gene lookup returns CDR1 SGHRS and CDR2 YFSETQ. The CDR3 sequence: CASSGGTGGKETQYF. The CDR3, as DNA: TGCGCCAGCAGCGGGGGGACAGGGGGCAAGGAGACCCAGTACTTC.

In this sample, this clonotype turned up a few times. V and J are TRBV20-1 and TRBJ2-2, with D unresolved. Germline V gene sequence: CDR1 DFQATT, CDR2 SNEGSKA (reference sequence). CDR3 length equals 13 residues. The V and J ends lost 1 base and 4 bases respectively, with 7 bases between them. CDR3 region: CSARVSGTGELFF. DNA for the CDR3: TGCAGTGCTAGAGTGTCGGGCACCGGGGAGCTGTTTTTT.

This chain uses TRBV4-2 with TRBJ1-2, with 8 bases matching TRBD1. CDR3 length: 12 residues. Germline CDR1 LGHNA, CDR2 YNFKEQ. After removal of 1 base from V and 10 bases from J, the junction contained 2 bases not matched to a gene. The CDR3 DNA sequence: TGTGCCAGCAGCCAAGGACAGGGGTTCTACACCTTC. Amino acid sequence: CASSQGQGFYTF.